These 6 T cell receptor beta chains were sequenced from one sample in a study of shared clonotypes between healthy human individuals. The data were produced by immunoSEQ multiplex PCR, yet TCRdb's version contains in-frame clones alone and is incomplete. The data contain about 2 million clones, 95% of them singletons. The specimen was naive CD4+ T cells sorted from blood. The subset here: CD45RA+ positively selected. Receptors originate from a man younger than 30 in good health.

In the case of this clone: In the same sample, other DNA sequences code for this CDR3. The genes are TRBV5-1 and TRBJ2-3; no clear D gene. From germline, CDR1 is SGHRS and CDR2 YFSETQ. V lost 0 bases to trimming and J lost 1 base, with 6 bases between them. The CDR3 is 14 amino acids. CDR3 nucleotides: TGCGCCAGCAGCTTGGGAGGAGGCACAGATACGCAGTATTTT. Translation gives CASSLGGGTDTQYF. The full variable domain, its missing parts supplied by reference TRBV5-1 and TRBJ2-3, is KAGVTQTPRYLIKTRGQQVTLSCSPISGHRSVSWYQQTPGQGLQFLFEYFSETQRNKGNFPGRFSGRQFSNSRSEMNVSTLELGDSALYLCASSLGGGTDTQYFGPGTRLTVL.

CDR3 DNA sequence: TGTGCCAGCATAGACAGTAACTATTCACCCCTCCACTTT. The encoded protein is CASIDSNYSPLHF. The chain combines TRBV2 with TRBJ1-6; D is possibly TRBD1 (5 bases). The V gene lost 7 bases and the J gene lost 8 bases, with 12 bases spanning the gap. The germline gives CDR1 SNHLY, CDR2 FYNNEI. There are 13 residues in the CDR3.

This chain uses TRBV5-1 with TRBJ2-7; 9 positions match TRBD1. V dropped 4 bases and J dropped 1; count of bases not matched to a gene: 9. Germline V lookup: CDR1 SGHRS, CDR2 YFSETQ. The CDR3 is 16 amino acids. The chain's CDR3 is CASSTQGASSSYEQYF. The DNA of the CDR3 is TGCGCCAGCAGCACACAGGGGGCTAGCAGTTCCTACGAGCAGTACTTC.

This rearrangement joins TRBV6-5 to TRBJ1-6, with D unresolved. CDR3 size: 12 residues. The V end lost 4 bases, the J end lost 9 bases, and 7 bases lay between the germline ends. Germline V gene sequence: CDR1 MNHEY, CDR2 SVGAGI. The CDR3 DNA reads as TGTGCCAGCAGTTCTGGCTTTTCACCCCTCCACTTT. This sequence encodes CASSSGFSPLHF.

The J gene is TRBJ2-1, the V gene TRBV30, with 10 positions matching TRBD2. The CDR3 sequence is 15 residues long. The germline gives CDR1 GTSNPN, CDR2 SVGIG (reference sequence). After removal of 5 bases from V and 4 bases from J, the junction contained 8 bases not matched to a gene. CDR3 DNA: TGTGCCTGGGACTCCGGGACTAGCGCTTACAATGAGCAGTTCTTC. Protein product: CAWDSGTSAYNEQFF.

This rearrangement joins TRBV6-6 to TRBJ2-2, with D perhaps TRBD1 or TRBD2 (7 bases each). Per germline, CDR1 MNHNY and CDR2 SVGAGI (reference sequence). CDR3 length: 16 residues. V dropped 6 bases and J dropped 4 bases, with 18 bases sitting between them. As DNA, the CDR3 is TGTGCCAGCAGGATAACAGGGGAGGGAAGCACCGGGGAGCTGTTTTTT. Its protein is CASRITGEGSTGELFF.